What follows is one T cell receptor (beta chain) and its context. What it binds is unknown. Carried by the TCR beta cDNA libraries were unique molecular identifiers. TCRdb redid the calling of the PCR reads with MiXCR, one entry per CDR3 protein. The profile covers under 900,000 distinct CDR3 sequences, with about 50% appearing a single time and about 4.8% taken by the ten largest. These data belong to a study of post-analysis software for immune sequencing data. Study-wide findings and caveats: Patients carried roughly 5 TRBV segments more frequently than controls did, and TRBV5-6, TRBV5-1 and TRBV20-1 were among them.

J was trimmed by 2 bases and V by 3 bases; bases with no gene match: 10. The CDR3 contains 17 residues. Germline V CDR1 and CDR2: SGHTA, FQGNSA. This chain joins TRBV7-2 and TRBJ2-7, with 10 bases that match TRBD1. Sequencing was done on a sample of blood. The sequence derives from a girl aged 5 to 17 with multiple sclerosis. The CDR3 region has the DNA TGTGCCAGCAGCTTGACAGGGGGCAAATTTCCAACCTACGAGCAGTACTTC. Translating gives CASSLTGGKFPTYEQYF.